This T cell receptor beta chain was retrieved from a study of response to subunit inactivated influenza vaccine. The study's findings and limits: Each seasonal flu vaccination may recruit only limited new T cells, authors suggested.

TCRdb fed the RT-PCR reads into MiXCR, producing one record per CDR3 protein. The sample includes just over 300,000 distinct CDR3 sequences, 21% of them seen just once. Per the germline V gene, CDR1 is SGHAT and CDR2 is FQNNGV. V lost 1 base and J 4 bases, leaving 12 bases between the germline ends. The CDR3 is 15 amino acids. With regard to this clonotype: What it binds is not known.

Here the sequenced sample was PBMCs from blood, taken less than 22 months after vaccination. The chain joins TRBV11-2 to TRBJ2-3; TRBD1 is a possible D gene (5 bases). The sequence was collected from a man between 50 and 69 years old who received an inactivated influenza vaccine. The CDR3 protein is CASSLGGHPADTQYF. The CDR3 coding sequence is TGTGCCAGCAGCTTAGGAGGACACCCAGCAGATACGCAGTATTTT.